Shown below are 22 T cell receptor beta chains from a single sample sequenced in a study of CD8 T cells in Susac syndrome. cDNA came from about 0.5 to 1 ug RNA primed by random hexamers. MiXCR, run by TCRdb on the immunoSEQ multiplex PCR reads, gives a single entry per CDR3 protein. Of over 200,000 distinct CDR3 sequences detected, about 95% appear once; the ten largest clones hold around 0.08%. The sequencing sample was made of CD4+ T cells from PBMCs. These receptors originate from a human donor with multiple sclerosis.

This chain uses TRBV30 with TRBJ1-1; D is unclear. The V end lost 4 bases, the J end lost 6 bases, and 12 bases lay between the germline ends. CDR1 GTSNPN and CDR2 SVGIG come from the germline V gene (reference sequence). This CDR3 is 12 amino acids long. The CDR3 reads CAWKGTRAEAFF. CDR3 DNA sequence: TGTGCCTGGAAGGGCACGAGGGCTGAAGCTTTCTTT.

This chain links TRBV3-1 with TRBJ1-1; 7 positions match TRBD1. V shed 3 bases and J 0 bases; nucleotides not matched to a gene: 1. CDR1 LGHDT and CDR2 YNNKEL come from the germline V gene (reference sequence). The CDR3 totals 14 residues. The CDR3 nucleotides read TGTGCCAGCAGCCAGACAGGGATGAACACTGAAGCTTTCTTT. It translates to CASSQTGMNTEAFF.

This clonotype showed up just once. The gene calls are TRBV29-1 and TRBJ1-3; 10 bases align to TRBD1. Germline-derived CDR1 and CDR2 are SQVTM and ANQGSEA. V shed 4 bases, J shed 6 bases, and the junction held 6 bases outside the gene matches. The CDR3 is 14 amino acids. Here the CDR3 reads CSVAATGGENTIYF. The CDR3 nucleotides read TGCAGCGTTGCTGCGACAGGGGGCGAAAACACCATATATTTT.

V is TRBV5-1 and J is TRBJ2-5; weak D call: TRBD2 (6 bases). The germline CDR1 and CDR2 sequences are SGHRS and YFSETQ. This CDR3 is 17 amino acids long. V shed 3 bases and J shed 5 bases, with 23 bases lying between them. DNA for the CDR3: TGCGCCAGCAGCTCCCGGGGGTCGGCTAGCGCGATGGAGACCCAGTACTTC. It is translated as CASSSRGSASAMETQYF. The whole variable domain, remainder taken from reference TRBV5-1 and TRBJ2-5, is KAGVTQTPRYLIKTRGQQVTLSCSPISGHRSVSWYQQTPGQGLQFLFEYFSETQRNKGNFPGRFSGRQFSNSRSEMNVSTLELGDSALYLCASSSRGSASAMETQYFGPGTRLLVL.

V and J are TRBV20-1 and TRBJ2-5, with 12 bases identical to TRBD2. V trimming: 4 bases; J trimming: 5 bases; junction bases outside the gene matches: 5. Germline V gene lookup returns CDR1 DFQATT and CDR2 SNEGSKA (reference sequence). The length of the CDR3 is 14 residues. CDR3 loop: CSAIRLAGDETQYF. The DNA of the CDR3 is TGCAGTGCTATCAGACTAGCGGGGGACGAGACCCAGTACTTC.

This sequence joins TRBV18 and TRBJ1-5, with D unresolved. CDR3 length: 12 amino acids. V was trimmed by 3 bases and J by 11 bases, leaving 11 bases between them. Germline loops: CDR1 KGHSH, CDR2 LQKENI. Written as DNA, the CDR3 is TGTGCCAGCTCACCCTCAGGCGGGGCCCAGCATTTT. Its protein is CASSPSGGAQHF.

The V and J genes are TRBV20-1 and TRBJ1-5; D may be TRBD1 (5 bases). The germline V gene encodes CDR1 DFQATT and CDR2 SNEGSKA (reference sequence). This CDR3 has 17 amino acids. V gave up 0 bases and J gave up 1 base, with 16 bases separating them. CDR3 DNA sequence: TGCAGTGCTAGAGATCAGTGGGGGATTGAAAGCAATCAGCCCCAGCATTTT. Translation gives CSARDQWGIESNQPQHF.

The chain uses TRBV3-1 and TRBJ2-6, with D unclear. The CDR3 covers 15 residues. V was pared by 1 base and J by 2 bases, with 6 bases between. CDR1 is LGHDT, CDR2 YNNKEL, per germline (reference sequence). The CDR3 DNA follows: TGTGCCAGCAGCCAAGGATCTGCTGGGGCCAACGTCCTGACTTTC. It is translated as CASSQGSAGANVLTF.

The CDR3 spells CASSAGNLGPQHF. CDR3 nucleotides: TGTGCCAGCAGTGCAGGGAACCTCGGGCCCCAGCATTTT. The V and J genes are TRBV2 and TRBJ1-5; maybe TRBD1 (5 bases). The CDR3 has 13 amino acids. Per the germline V gene, CDR1 is SNHLY and CDR2 is FYNNEI. Between the trimmed V and J ends, which lost 4 bases and 9 bases, there was a span of 13 bases.

This chain connects TRBV20-1 to TRBJ2-1, with unresolved D. CDR1 is DFQATT and CDR2 is SNEGSKA in the germline V gene (reference sequence). The CDR3 is 11 residues long. CDR3 amino acids: CAPSSYNEQFF. In nucleotides, the CDR3 is TGCGCCCCCTCGTCCTACAATGAGCAGTTCTTC.

This chain joins TRBV18 and TRBJ2-7, with 14 bases lining up with TRBD2. V dropped 8 bases and J dropped 5; count of bases not matched to a gene: 5. The CDR3 is made up of 14 amino acids. Germline CDR1 KGHSH, CDR2 LQKENI. DNA of the CDR3: TGTGCCAGCCAGACTAGCGGGGGGGCCCACGAGCAGTACTTC. Translated, it gives CASQTSGGAHEQYF.

The V call is TRBV20-1, the J call TRBJ2-3; D not resolved. Germline V CDR1 and CDR2: DFQATT, SNEGSKA (reference sequence). V shed 2 bases and J shed 8 bases, with 11 bases lying between them. CDR3 length: 12 residues. The DNA for the CDR3 is TGCAGTGCTAGACCAATCGGCGGTACGCAGTATTTT. Its protein is CSARPIGGTQYF.

This chain uses TRBV30 with TRBJ2-7; tentative D call: TRBD1 (5 bases). The CDR3 runs 12 residues. V lost 4 bases to trimming and J lost 2 bases, with 9 bases between them. CDR1 is GTSNPN and CDR2 is SVGIG in the germline V gene (reference sequence). CDR3 sequence (DNA): TGTGCCTGGACCGACAGCCCCTACGAGCAGTACTTC. Amino acid sequence: CAWTDSPYEQYF.

The rearrangement joins TRBV9 to TRBJ2-3; D possibly corresponds to TRBD2 (6 bases). CDR1 and CDR2 from the germline V gene are SGDLS and YYNGEE. CDR3 length equals 15 residues. V was shortened by 3 bases and J by 4 bases, with 15 bases between the two germline ends. CDR3 coding DNA: TGTGCCAGCAGCGCTCGAACTAGCCCCTCAGATACGCAGTATTTT. This translates into CASSARTSPSDTQYF.

This rearrangement joins TRBV20-1 to TRBJ1-5, with D perhaps matching TRBD1 (6 bases). The CDR3 spans 16 residues. CDR1 DFQATT and CDR2 SNEGSKA come from the germline V gene (reference sequence). V lost 2 bases and J 1 base, leaving 15 bases between the germline ends. CDR3: CSARSIRGGSNQPQHF. The CDR3 bases are TGCAGTGCTAGATCTATCAGGGGTGGGAGCAATCAGCCCCAGCATTTT.

The chain employs TRBV18 and TRBJ1-5; D might be TRBD1 (5 bases). In germline, CDR1 is KGHSH, CDR2 LQKENI. V was pared by 3 bases and J by 4 bases, with 10 bases between. CDR3 length: 14 amino acids. DNA for the CDR3: TGTGCCAGCTCACCTATGGGGGGTAATCAGCCCCAGCATTTT. Residues: CASSPMGGNQPQHF.

The chain joins TRBV29-1 to TRBJ1-5; tentative D call: TRBD1 (5 bases). The CDR3 runs 13 residues. Between the trimmed V and J ends, which lost 4 bases and 5 bases, there was a span of 12 bases. Germline CDR1 is SQVTM and CDR2 is ANQGSEA. The CDR3 sequence: CSVGSDKYQPQHF. The CDR3 DNA reads as TGCAGCGTTGGATCGGACAAATATCAGCCCCAGCATTTT.

The chain joins TRBV7-2 to TRBJ1-1; D is ambiguous. Germline V gene data show CDR1 as SGHTA and CDR2 as FQGNSA. This CDR3 is built from 13 residues. Trimming removed 3 bases from V and 6 bases from J, with 11 bases in between. The DNA for the CDR3 is TGTGCCAGCAGCTTGGCGTTGTTCGCTGAAGCTTTCTTT. Residues: CASSLALFAEAFF.

This chain joins TRBV29-1 and TRBJ2-3; D ambiguous. Germline CDR1 SQVTM, CDR2 ANQGSEA. CDR3 length: 11 amino acids. Trimming removed 3 bases at V and 2 bases at J, with 3 bases between. Here the CDR3 reads CSVEVTDTQYF. CDR3 DNA sequence: TGCAGCGTTGAGGTCACAGATACGCAGTATTTT.

This clonotype has only a few counts. The genes are TRBV12-3 or TRBV12-4 and TRBJ2-3, with D unclear. The length of the CDR3 is 12 residues. Trimming shortened V by 3 bases and J by 2 bases, and 3 bases separated the two germline ends. Here the CDR3 DNA reads TGTGCCAGCAGTTTTTTCACAGATACGCAGTATTTT. Protein product: CASSFFTDTQYF.

The chain has TRBV29-1 and TRBJ2-7; 9 nucleotides align to TRBD1. Germline V gene data show CDR1 as SQVTM and CDR2 as ANQGSEA. Trimming at V came to 4 bases and at J to 6 bases, leaving 1 base not matched to a gene. This CDR3 comprises 11 residues. The CDR3 bases are TGCAGCGTTGCGACAGGGGGCGAGCAGTACTTC. Protein: CSVATGGEQYF.

The V gene is TRBV9, the J gene TRBJ2-3; the D gene is possibly TRBD2 (6 bases). Per germline, CDR1 SGDLS and CDR2 YYNGEE. The CDR3 contains 18 residues. With 0 bases removed from V and 3 bases from J, the gap between germline ends came to 20 bases. CDR3 DNA: TGTGCCAGCAGCGTAGCTACTTCTGGGCGGGGAAGGACAGATACGCAGTATTTT. It is translated as CASSVATSGRGRTDTQYF.